This T cell receptor (beta chain) originates from a study of shared clonotypes between healthy human individuals. CDR1 and CDR2 from the germline V gene are MNHEY and SMNVEV (reference sequence). V was pared by 7 bases and J by 3 bases, with 5 bases of the junction left unmatched. The CDR3 is made up of 13 amino acids. A single count supports this clone. In the same sample, other DNA sequences code for this CDR3. The naive CD8 subset, CD45RO-negative cells positively selected for CCR7, excluded terminally differentiated effector memory CD45RA+ cells. All the donors were Caucasian adults who lived in Nashville, Tennessee. Assay runs were performed at deep level. Each subset's genomic DNA was shared equally among a number of immunoSEQ plates. Sequencing was performed with immunoSEQ multiplex PCR; in TCRdb, only in-frame clones are kept and a portion is missing. The repertoire includes around 620,000 clones, 90% to 95% of them detected once, and 0.11% sits in the top ten.

The chain couples TRBV27 to TRBJ2-7; 8 bases agree with TRBD1. Sequencing input: naive CD8+ T cells sorted from blood. This TCR came from a woman under 40 in good health. Here the CDR3 reads CASKGGTGYEQYF. The CDR3 coding sequence is TGTGCCAGCAAAGGAGGGACAGGCTACGAGCAGTACTTC.